This T cell receptor (beta chain) originates from a study of T cell responses to AZD1222 COVID-19 vaccine. Whole-study context: Analyses pooled second doses at about 4 or about 12 weeks. Study observations and caveats: The donor group comprised mostly white British people and more females; the analysis possibly underestimated clonal diversity. Sampled repertoires all dated from after the peak T cell response.

The CDR3 sequence is 15 residues long. The V gene's germline CDR1 is KGHSH and CDR2 LQKENI. After removal of 3 bases from V and 3 bases from J, the junction contained 4 bases not matched to a gene. This clone has just one count. The antigen is undetermined. This table comes from immunoSEQ multiplex PCR, and its TCRdb copy is limited to in-frame clones, with some not included. The sample holds about 170,000 clones, 85% to 90% seen once. This TCR was sampled from an adult in good health. The material was peripheral blood, obtained on day 0 of AZD1222 vaccination. The gene calls are TRBV18 and TRBJ2-3, with 9 bases fitting TRBD2. CDR3 loop: CASSPLAGLTDTQYF. CDR3 coding DNA: TGTGCCAGCTCACCCCTAGCGGGGTTAACAGATACGCAGTATTTT.